This TCR beta chain was identified in a study of cytomegalovirus exposure and HLA in healthy donors. Study results and caveats: Solely CMV serostatus was available to characterize immune exposure. In vitro experiments confirmed that three CMV-associated chains were specific for CMV antigens.

Germline CDR1 and CDR2: SGHRS and YFSETQ. The CDR3 is 15 residues long. The V and J ends lost 3 bases and 1 base, in that order; junction bases with no gene match: 6. Although they were nominally healthy when sampled, donors likely had unrecorded immune exposures. As concerns this clone: Its target is unknown.

13 Jbeta primers and 60 Vbeta primers were used for the PCR. Profiled with immunoSEQ multiplex PCR; TCRdb holds only in-frame clones, not every one. The sample has 150,000 to 200,000 clones; about 80% are singletons. The sequence derives from a woman aged 40 to 55 in good health and CMV-seronegative. What was sequenced was PBMCs. This rearrangement joins TRBV5-1 to TRBJ2-5, with 7 bases aligning to TRBD1. The CDR3 is CASSSNTGAQETQYF. CDR3 coding DNA: TGCGCCAGCAGCTCGAACACAGGGGCCCAAGAGACCCAGTACTTC.